This T cell receptor (beta chain) was recovered during a study of blood T cell repertoires in COVID-19. Repertoires were generated with immunoSEQ multiplex PCR, while TCRdb's copy carries only in-frame clones and drops some. The table includes 100,000 to 150,000 clones, about four fifths detected once. The CDR3 runs 20 residues. CDR1 and CDR2 from the germline V gene are MNHNY and SVGAGI (reference sequence). The V segment lost 6 bases and the J segment 4 bases; nucleotides outside the gene matches: 20. This TCR was recovered from a man aged 30 to 39 with COVID-19, enrolled during active disease. V usage is TRBV6-6 and J usage is TRBJ2-5, with 13 bases matching TRBD2. What was sequenced was peripheral blood. CDR3 coding DNA: TGTGCCAGCAGCCTCTTTCTCGACCCCCAACTAGCGGGAGGGCGAGAGACCCAGTACTTC. This gives the protein CASSLFLDPQLAGGRETQYF.